This T cell receptor (beta chain) was retrieved from a study of cytomegalovirus exposure and HLA in healthy donors (dated by TCRdb to about 2017). For the study in its entirety: In an earlier analysis of some 550 of the donors, 276 Gb of sequence data and 120 million or so unique TCR beta sequences from approximately 180 million T cells were reported. Roughly 300 gigabases of sequencing data and tens of millions of unique TCR sequences were included in an early release covering around 650 HLA-typed donors. Of the 398 genotyped donors, 65% to 90% fell in the genetic ancestry cluster associated with self-reported Caucasian donors. The study aimed to test whether signatures of past pathogen exposure could be identified by cataloging public T cell receptors. The study used immunosequencing to profile the T cell repertoires of approximately 630 subjects and linked those repertoires to cytomegalovirus serostatus. Along with the approximately 650-subject first cohort, a separate validation cohort of approximately 110 different subjects was used. High-throughput TCR immunosequencing, statistical association of individual TCRs with disease status, and machine learning were combined to predict cytomegalovirus infection status. In a later analysis, previously published TCR beta repertoires from fewer than 750 donors were re-analyzed and high-resolution HLA genotyping was added so that TCR occurrence patterns could be studied. Rather than using new phenotypic data, the later analysis identified candidate immune exposures from TCR beta sequences and from how often those sequences occurred across donors. An earlier analysis of 587 of the donors applied high-throughput TCR beta sequencing to assess whether each TCR beta V gene segment acted as functional or pseudogenic. Alongside the repertoire data, information on donor age, sex, ethnicity and CMV serostatus was compiled. A later genetic analysis used genome-wide SNP genotypes for about three fifths of the 666 donors, treating that subset as a discovery cohort. All discovery cohort repertoires had been generated on a single sequencing platform. Both class I and class II loci were covered by HLA typing, at four-digit resolution. Typing coverage varied by locus: 629-630 donors for A, B, C, DRB1 and DQB1; about 520 for DQA1; approximately 570 for DPA1; 450 to 480 for DPB1. Roughly 5 DR-DQ haplotypes were handled as single units for association and clustering, since linkage in the cohort was strong. Across some 400 genotyped donors of the cohort, an average of about 220,000 unique TCR beta nucleotide sequences per donor were sequenced, and 15% to 20% of those sequences were non-productive. What the work shows at the level of the full study, not this receptor alone: The 87-base-pair reads could not distinguish some IMGT-functional V segments, including TRBV6-2 and TRBV6-3, so those segments were excluded. Compared with the 666-donor mean, donors in an Asian-associated ancestry cluster had fewer N-insertions in productive TCRs, according to a later genetic analysis. Cytomegalovirus status was reported to be diagnosed by the classifier with high specificity and sensitivity in both the original and validation cohorts. According to the authors, the approach could potentially be generalized to other disease states and immunological phenotypes. Compared with equally common non-associated chains, HLA-associated TCR beta chains in a later analysis were more clonally expanded and had lower generation probabilities. In a later analysis, several top co-occurrence clusters were reported to appear linked to parvovirus B19, influenza, CMV and Epstein-Barr virus. Because counts were too low, roughly 16 rarely observed V segments, including chromosome 9 orphons, were left out of the earlier analysis of several hundred of the donors. Linkage disequilibrium might explain the correlated functional status among segregating V segments, but an unknown experimental factor could not be excluded. In a later genetic analysis, a missense DCLRE1C variant was associated with V-gene and J-gene trimming of TCR beta chains, and the association was replicated in an independent cohort. Because some donors lacked HLA typing at each locus, the association tests relied only on the typed subset. According to a later analysis, most CMV-associated TCR beta chains appeared to be HLA-restricted, and the HLA associations seemed to be driven largely by CMV exposure. A cluster of highly shared sequence variants was judged likely to be a technical artifact of the sequencing pipeline. A few of the identified cytomegalovirus-associated TCR beta chains were confirmed in vitro to be specific for cytomegalovirus antigens. Most TCR sequences were observed very rarely across donors, whereas some public TCRs were present in many individuals. In a later analysis, 15,000 to 20,000 TCR beta sequences were associated with specific HLA alleles at a false discovery rate of 0.05. Broadly in line with IMGT annotations, most TCR beta V segments showed up in productive rearrangements about 90% or about 30% of the time in an earlier analysis of roughly 590 of the donors. When HLA alleles, especially DR and DQ, strongly co-occurred, attributing TCR associations to individual alleles was difficult. A further reported finding was that TCR beta sequences accurately predicted the HLA-A and HLA-B alleles for most subjects in the first cohort. Only TCR beta chains were sequenced in this cohort, and the absence of alpha or paired-chain data limited detectable features. In a later analysis, TCR association rates were found to vary across HLA loci, with the most associated TCRs seen for DRB1 alleles and the fewest for HLA-C alleles. Immune exposure information for the cohort was limited to CMV serostatus. The presence/absence analyses assumed that sequencing depth was roughly uniform across donors, and that assumption may not be true. A total of fewer than 200 TCR beta chains were listed by the study as associated with cytomegalovirus.

This clone occurred a few times. Its antigen is currently not known. The input lacks base qualities; no much larger clone sits a single base away. The cohort comprised around 690 healthy bone marrow donors. At the time of sampling, every cohort member was nominally healthy, though immune exposures that went unrecorded were likely present. The donor tested CMV seronegative, placing the donor among the roughly 350 seronegative members of the cohort. A peripheral blood sample was provided by each donor, and peripheral blood mononuclear cells were used for TCR beta sequencing. The Qiagen DNeasy Blood Extraction Kit was used to extract genomic DNA from the blood cell samples. Receptor libraries were prepared by the immunoSEQ multiplex PCR assay. The multiplex PCR relied on a mix of 60 forward primers for TCR Vbeta segments and 13 reverse primers for TCR Jbeta segments. The CDR3 region of rearranged TCR beta genes was amplified from genomic DNA with a multiplex PCR assay. The Illumina HiSeq System was used to sequence the amplified TCR beta libraries as 87-base-pair reads. The original pipeline was this. Across the 666 repertoires, a later analysis counted some 80 million unique TCR beta chains, around 10 million of which were shared by at least two donors. To remove PCR and sequencing errors, raw reads were error-corrected and collapsed into unique sequences using a nearest-neighbor algorithm that merged closely related sequences. To assign V, D and J gene segments, CDR3 sequences were aligned to IMGT reference sequences. For a sequence to be retained, at least a six-nucleotide match to both a V gene segment and a J gene segment was required. Rearrangements were called productive when the CDR3 lacked stop codons and stayed in frame with V and J; all others were non-productive. Following IMGT convention, CDR3 was defined as the stretch from the second conserved V-encoded cysteine up to the conserved J-encoded phenylalanine. In an earlier analysis of around 600 of the donors, sequences lacking an unambiguous match to a single V gene segment were excluded. An earlier analysis of almost 600 of the donors classified V segments as functional when productive rearrangements were above 56.7% and as segregating when the standard deviation between donors was above 5%. A statistical classification framework was built to diagnose cytomegalovirus status from the catalog of TCR beta chain sequences. V and J gene assignment, in a later analysis, came from comparing TCR nucleotide sequences with IMGT/GENE-DB human TR gene sequences. The TCRdist pipeline was used in a later analysis to assign CDR3 sequences and most-parsimonious VDJ recombination scenarios. In a later analysis, each TCR beta chain was defined by its CDR3 amino acid sequence together with its V-gene family, and reads lacking a unique V-gene family were excluded. In a later analysis, nearly 600 highly shared, low-generation-probability nucleotide sequences were removed to address suspected cross-contamination and a sequencing artifact. For each public chain, a later analysis derived a clonal expansion index from normalized ranks of inferred template counts within each repertoire. Generation probabilities in a later analysis came from a VDJ recombination model fitted to out-of-frame rearrangements, and those results were checked against IGoR. In a later analysis, TCR-TCR, TCR-HLA and TCR-CMV co-occurrence was scored with hypergeometric tests, and a repertoire-size bias correction was applied to TCR pairs. In a later analysis, false discovery rates were estimated by permuting HLA or CMV assignments 20 times. In a later analysis, co-occurring TCRs were grouped with DBSCAN, and TCRdist sequence similarity was added when clustering was performed within HLA-allele-positive subsets. Repertoires with fewer than 30,000 or more than 120,000 public chains were left out of co-occurrence clustering, as were five repertoires with anomalous nucleotide sharing. The table was pulled from immuneACCESS by TCRdb, which kept in-frame rearrangements only. Such tables lose some clones; where checked, under half of the loss comes from unresolved V genes, and the rest has no known cause. That table is the source of V, J and clone size, and D and trimming were worked out from the DNA. This sample holds under 150,000 clones; roughly 9.4% were observed only once. Clones ranked in the top ten supply 1.5% to 2% of the sample.

CDR1 and CDR2 are read off the germline V gene as LGHNA and YSLEER. For this chain, trimming is 0 bases at the V end and 4 bases at the J end, and the number of junction bases without a gene match is 5. The CDR3, cysteine through phenylalanine, is 15 amino acids long. The DNA shown is the 45-base CDR3, in frame from base 1. Sequencing used PBMCs. The chain is assembled from TRBV4-3 and TRBJ1-1; the junction holds 7 bases that match TRBD1. This clonotype was sampled from a male donor in good health and CMV-seronegative. Read as DNA, the sequence is TGCGCCAGCAGCCAAGAGTTTAGGGACAGCACTGAAGCTTTCTTT. It encodes CASSQEFRDSTEAFF.